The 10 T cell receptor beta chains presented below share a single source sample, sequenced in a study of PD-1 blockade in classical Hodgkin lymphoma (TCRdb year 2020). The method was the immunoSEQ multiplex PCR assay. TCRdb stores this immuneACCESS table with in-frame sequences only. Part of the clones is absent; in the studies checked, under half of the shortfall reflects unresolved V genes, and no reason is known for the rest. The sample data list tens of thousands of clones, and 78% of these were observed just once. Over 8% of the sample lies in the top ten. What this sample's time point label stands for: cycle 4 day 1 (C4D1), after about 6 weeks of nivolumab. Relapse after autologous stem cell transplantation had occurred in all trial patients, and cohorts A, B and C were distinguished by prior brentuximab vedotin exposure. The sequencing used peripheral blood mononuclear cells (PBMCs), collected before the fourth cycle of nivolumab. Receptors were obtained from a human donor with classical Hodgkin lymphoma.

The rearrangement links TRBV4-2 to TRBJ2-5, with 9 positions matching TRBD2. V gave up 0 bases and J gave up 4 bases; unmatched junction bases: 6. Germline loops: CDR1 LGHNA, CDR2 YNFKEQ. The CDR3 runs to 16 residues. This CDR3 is CASSQDRLAGRETQYF. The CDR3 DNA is TGTGCCAGCAGCCAAGATAGGCTAGCGGGGAGAGAGACCCAGTACTTC.

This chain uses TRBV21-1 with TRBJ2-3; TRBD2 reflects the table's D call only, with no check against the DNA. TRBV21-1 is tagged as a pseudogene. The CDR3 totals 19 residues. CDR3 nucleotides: TGTGCCAGCAGCAAAGCGCTTTCAGCGGGAGTACCGAATGGGAGGACGCAGTATTTT. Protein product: CASSKALSAGVPNGRTQYF.

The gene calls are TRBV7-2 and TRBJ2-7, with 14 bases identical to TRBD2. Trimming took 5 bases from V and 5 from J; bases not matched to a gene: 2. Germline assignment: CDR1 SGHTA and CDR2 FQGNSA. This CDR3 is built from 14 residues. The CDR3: CASSPGLAGDEQYF. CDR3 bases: TGTGCCAGCAGCCCGGGACTAGCGGGAGACGAGCAGTACTTC.

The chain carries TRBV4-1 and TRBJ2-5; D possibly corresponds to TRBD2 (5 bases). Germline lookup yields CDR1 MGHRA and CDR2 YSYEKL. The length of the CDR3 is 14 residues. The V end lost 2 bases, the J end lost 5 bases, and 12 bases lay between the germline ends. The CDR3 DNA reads TGCGCCAGCAGCCAACCACTAGTTAGCGAGACCCAGTACTTC. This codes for CASSQPLVSETQYF.

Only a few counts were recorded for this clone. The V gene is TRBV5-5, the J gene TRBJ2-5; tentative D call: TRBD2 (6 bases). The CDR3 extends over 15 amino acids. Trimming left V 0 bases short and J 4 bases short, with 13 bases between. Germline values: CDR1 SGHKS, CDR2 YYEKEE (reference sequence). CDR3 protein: CASSLAGSGGETQYF. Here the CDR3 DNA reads TGTGCCAGCAGCTTGGCCGGGTCCGGGGGAGAGACCCAGTACTTC.

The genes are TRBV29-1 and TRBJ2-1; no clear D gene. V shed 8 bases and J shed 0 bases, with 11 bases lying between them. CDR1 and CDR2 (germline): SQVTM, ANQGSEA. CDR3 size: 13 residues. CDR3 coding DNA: TGCAGCTCTCGGGCGAGCTCCTACAATGAGCAGTTCTTC. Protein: CSSRASSYNEQFF.

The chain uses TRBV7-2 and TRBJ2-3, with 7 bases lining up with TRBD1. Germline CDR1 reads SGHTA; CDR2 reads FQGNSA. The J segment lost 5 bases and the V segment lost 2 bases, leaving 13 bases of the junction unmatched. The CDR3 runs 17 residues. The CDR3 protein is CASSLRGQNKGRDTQYF. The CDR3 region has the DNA TGTGCCAGCAGCTTAAGGGGACAGAACAAGGGTCGAGATACGCAGTATTTT.

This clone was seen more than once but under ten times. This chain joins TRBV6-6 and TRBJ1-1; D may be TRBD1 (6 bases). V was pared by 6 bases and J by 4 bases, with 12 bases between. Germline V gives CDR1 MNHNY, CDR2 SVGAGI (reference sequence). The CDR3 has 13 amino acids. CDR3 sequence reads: CASSSQGGTEAFF. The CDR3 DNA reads TGTGCCAGCAGCTCACAGGGTGGCACTGAAGCTTTCTTT.

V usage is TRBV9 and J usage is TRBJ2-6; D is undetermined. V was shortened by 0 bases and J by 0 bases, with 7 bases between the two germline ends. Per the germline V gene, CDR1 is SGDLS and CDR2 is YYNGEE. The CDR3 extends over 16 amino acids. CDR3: CASSVVGNSGANVLTF. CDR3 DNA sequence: TGTGCCAGCAGCGTAGTCGGAAACTCTGGGGCCAACGTCCTGACTTTC.

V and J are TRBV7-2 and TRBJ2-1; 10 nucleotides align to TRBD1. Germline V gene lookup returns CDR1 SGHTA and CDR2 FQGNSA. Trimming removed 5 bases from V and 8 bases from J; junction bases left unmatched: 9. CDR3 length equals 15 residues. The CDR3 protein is CASSPRDRGGDEQFF. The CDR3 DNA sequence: TGTGCCAGCAGCCCCCGGGACAGGGGTGGCGATGAGCAGTTCTTC.